The 29 T cell receptor beta chains reported below all come from one sample, sequenced in a study of T cells after yellow fever vaccination. TCRdb redid the calling of the 5' RACE reads with MiXCR, one entry per CDR3 protein. Altogether some 260,000 distinct CDR3 sequences are present, 5.2% being singletons, with the ten largest covering 2.5% to 4%. Sequenced material: CD4+ T cells sorted from PBMCs, taken on the day of the yellow fever booster vaccination. Every receptor here comes from a man between 18 and 29 years old who received the YFV17D yellow fever vaccine.

This chain joins TRBV20-1 and TRBJ1-5; 7 bases agree with TRBD1. This CDR3 has 13 amino acids. In germline, CDR1 is DFQATT, CDR2 SNEGSKA (reference sequence). V shed 6 bases and J 5 bases; nucleotides not matched to a gene: 7. This CDR3 is CSASNRGDQPQHF. The CDR3 DNA reads TGCAGTGCCAGCAACAGGGGAGATCAGCCCCAGCATTTT.

This clonotype was detected only a few times. This rearrangement joins TRBV6-6 to TRBJ1-3; weak D call: TRBD1 (5 bases). The CDR3 is 14 residues long. The germline CDR1 and CDR2 sequences are MNHNY and SVGAGI (reference sequence). The V and J ends lost 5 bases and 0 bases respectively, with 8 bases between them. The CDR3 is CASSGTSSGNTIYF. The DNA for the CDR3 is TGTGCCAGCAGTGGGACCAGCTCTGGAAACACCATATATTTT.

This clonotype occurred a few times. The chain couples TRBV7-8 to TRBJ2-7, with D hard to call. This CDR3 has 13 residues. Germline values: CDR1 SGHVS, CDR2 FQNEAQ. The germline V and J ends were trimmed by 3 bases and 4 bases, with 10 bases remaining between them. Written as DNA, the CDR3 is TGTGCCAGCAGCTTTATCGCTGGGTACGAGCAGTACTTC. It specifies CASSFIAGYEQYF.

In its sample, this clonotype was seen many times. This rearrangement joins TRBV7-6 to TRBJ2-7; D unclear. Per the germline V gene, CDR1 is SGHVS and CDR2 is FNYEAQ. The CDR3 consists of 12 residues. V lost 2 bases and J 4 bases, leaving 6 bases between the germline ends. CDR3 residues: CASSLHDYEQYF. In DNA form, the CDR3 reads TGTGCCAGCAGCTTACACGATTACGAGCAGTACTTC.

The chain links TRBV18 to TRBJ2-3; 8 positions match TRBD1. Trimming at V came to 1 base and at J to 3 bases, leaving 3 bases not matched to a gene. This CDR3 has 15 residues. Per germline, CDR1 KGHSH and CDR2 LQKENI. CDR3 bases: TGTGCCAGCTCACCACGACAGGGGAAAACAGATACGCAGTATTTT. Its translation: CASSPRQGKTDTQYF.

Ten or more counts support this clonotype. This sequence joins TRBV5-1 and TRBJ1-5, with TRBD1 matching 9 bases. This CDR3 region has 15 residues. V shed 4 bases, J shed 1 base, and the junction held 3 bases outside the gene matches. The germline V gene encodes CDR1 SGHRS and CDR2 YFSETQ. The CDR3 protein is CASSPQGASNQPQHF. The DNA for the CDR3 is TGCGCCAGCAGCCCACAGGGGGCAAGCAATCAGCCCCAGCATTTT.

This clonotype was seen many times. The chain uses TRBV7-2 and TRBJ2-7; no definite D call. This CDR3 is built from 14 residues. Germline values: CDR1 SGHTA, CDR2 FQGNSA. V was cut by 2 bases and J by 1 base, with 9 bases left in between. CDR3 sequence (DNA): TGTGCCAGCAGCTTACATGGGGATTCCTACGAGCAGTACGTC. Its protein product is CASSLHGDSYEQYV.

V and J are TRBV18 and TRBJ1-1, with D unresolved. The CDR3 contains 14 residues. V dropped 3 bases and J dropped 4 bases, with 12 bases sitting between them. Germline-derived CDR1 and CDR2 are KGHSH and LQKENI. The CDR3 loop is CASSPAGWPTEAFF. The CDR3, as DNA: TGTGCCAGCTCACCGGCCGGGTGGCCCACTGAAGCTTTCTTT. Combining the CDR3 with reference TRBV18 and TRBJ1-1 gives the whole variable domain NAGVMQNPRHLVRRRGQEARLRCSPMKGHSHVYWYRQLPEEGLKFMVYLQKENIIDESGMPKERFSAEFPKEGPSILRIQQVVRGDSAAYFCASSPAGWPTEAFFGQGTRLTVV.

This clonotype appeared a few times. The V and J genes are TRBV24-1 and TRBJ2-5; D may match TRBD1 or TRBD2 (6 bases each). Germline CDR1 and CDR2: KGHDR and SFDVKD. This CDR3 is 14 amino acids long. V lost 1 base, J lost 4 bases, and 9 bases lay in between. As DNA, the CDR3 is TGTGCCACCAGTGATTTAGGGGGGAGAGAGACCCAGTACTTC. Its protein product is CATSDLGGRETQYF.

This clonotype was detected a few times. The V gene is TRBV18, the J gene TRBJ1-4, with TRBD1 matching 7 bases. The V and J ends lost 4 bases and 7 bases, in that order; junction bases with no gene match: 6. This CDR3 is 14 amino acids long. CDR1 and CDR2 from the germline V gene are KGHSH and LQKENI. CDR3 sequence: CASSLQGGVEKLFF. The CDR3, as DNA: TGTGCCAGCTCACTTCAAGGGGGCGTTGAAAAACTGTTTTTT.

This clonotype was observed many times. The chain couples TRBV5-1 to TRBJ2-6; tentatively, D is TRBD2 (6 bases). Germline loops: CDR1 SGHRS, CDR2 YFSETQ. V was clipped by 6 bases and J by 3 bases, with 10 bases between them. The CDR3 has 14 residues. The CDR3 bases are TGCGCCAGCAACCAGGGAGGTGGGGCCAACGTCCTGACTTTC. It is translated as CASNQGGGANVLTF.

The chain carries TRBV6-1 and TRBJ1-2; the D gene is possibly TRBD1 (6 bases). CDR1 is MNHNS and CDR2 is SASEGT in the germline V gene. V was clipped by 0 bases and J by 7 bases, with 12 bases between them. The CDR3 is 14 amino acids. The chain's CDR3 is CASSEAGGALGYTF. CDR3 sequence (DNA): TGTGCCAGCAGTGAAGCGGGGGGGGCGCTTGGCTACACCTTC.

The gene calls are TRBV5-6 and TRBJ1-4, with a tentative D call TRBD1 (5 bases). The germline V gene has CDR1 SGHDT and CDR2 YYEEEE. The CDR3 has 15 residues. V dropped 1 base and J dropped 5 bases, with 12 bases sitting between them. In DNA, the CDR3 is TGTGCCAGCAGCTTGACGGGGGAATGGAATGAAAAACTGTTTTTT. Translation: CASSLTGEWNEKLFF.

The table lists this clonotype with a few counts. The genes are TRBV5-1 and TRBJ2-3, with a tentative D call TRBD1 (5 bases). Deletions cut 0 bases from V and 5 bases from J, with 10 bases between. Germline V gives CDR1 SGHRS, CDR2 YFSETQ. This CDR3 is built from 14 residues. The DNA of the CDR3 is TGCGCCAGCAGCTTGGTCGGCAGGGAAGATACGCAGTATTTT. It specifies CASSLVGREDTQYF. Complete variable domain (other parts from reference TRBV5-1 and TRBJ2-3): KAGVTQTPRYLIKTRGQQVTLSCSPISGHRSVSWYQQTPGQGLQFLFEYFSETQRNKGNFPGRFSGRQFSNSRSEMNVSTLELGDSALYLCASSLVGREDTQYFGPGTRLTVL.

The chain links TRBV5-1 to TRBJ1-1; no clear D. CDR1 and CDR2 (germline): SGHRS, YFSETQ. With 1 base removed from V and 1 base from J, the gap between germline ends came to 5 bases. The CDR3 loop spans 13 amino acids. CDR3 sequence: CASSLNSNTEAFF. CDR3 nucleotides: TGCGCCAGCAGCTTGAATTCGAACACTGAAGCTTTCTTT.

This clonotype was counted between two and nine times. The J gene is TRBJ1-5, the V gene TRBV10-3, with a weak D call TRBD1 (6 bases). The CDR3 runs to 13 residues. Trimming cost V 8 bases and J 7 bases, with 15 bases left between them. The germline gives CDR1 ENHRY, CDR2 SYGVKD. CDR3 in amino acids: CAIGQGNGQPQHF. In DNA form, the CDR3 reads TGTGCCATCGGTCAGGGGAATGGACAGCCCCAGCATTTT.

This clonotype was found many times. This chain connects TRBV6-2 or TRBV6-3 to TRBJ2-2; D not certain. CDR1 is MNHEY and CDR2 is SVGEGT in the germline V gene. V was cut by 6 bases and J by 5 bases, with 10 bases left in between. The CDR3 is 13 residues long. The CDR3 sequence: CASSLRDTGELFF. The CDR3, as DNA: TGTGCCAGCAGCCTGAGAGATACCGGGGAGCTGTTTTTT.

Ten or more counts support this clonotype. The chain carries TRBV4-3 and TRBJ2-2, with D hard to call. The V and J ends lost 4 bases and 1 base respectively, with 13 bases between them. The CDR3 sequence is 16 residues long. Germline CDR1 is LGHNA and CDR2 is YSLEER. The CDR3 protein is CASSPVVAQNTGELFF. The CDR3 DNA follows: TGCGCCAGCAGCCCCGTGGTAGCACAGAACACCGGGGAGCTGTTTTTT.

The rearrangement joins TRBV12-3 or TRBV12-4 to TRBJ1-3; D is unresolved. V lost 6 bases, J lost 4 bases, and 13 bases lay in between. This CDR3 comprises 14 residues. The CDR3 region is CASSEGPRGNTIYF. Written as DNA, the CDR3 is TGTGCCAGCAGCGAGGGTCCTCGGGGAAACACCATATATTTT.

In its sample, this clonotype was seen a few times. This sequence joins TRBV20-1 and TRBJ1-1; D is perhaps TRBD1 (5 bases). The V end was cut by 1 base, the J end by 5 bases, with 11 bases between. Germline loops: CDR1 DFQATT, CDR2 SNEGSKA (reference sequence). The CDR3 totals 13 residues. CDR3 residues: CSARAIGETEAFF. DNA of the CDR3: TGCAGTGCTAGAGCGATAGGGGAGACTGAAGCTTTCTTT.

This clonotype occurred many times. This sequence joins TRBV7-2 and TRBJ2-4; a weak D match, TRBD1 (5 bases). Trimming left V 1 base short and J 0 bases short, with 16 bases between. The CDR3 has 18 residues. Germline values: CDR1 SGHTA, CDR2 FQGNSA. CDR3 region: CASSLGQGRDIAKNIQYF. Written as DNA, the CDR3 is TGTGCCAGCAGCTTAGGTCAGGGTAGGGATATAGCCAAAAACATTCAGTACTTC. The whole variable domain, filled in from reference TRBV7-2 and TRBJ2-4, reads GAGVSQSPSNKVTEKGKDVELRCDPISGHTALYWYRQSLGQGLEFLIYFQGNSAPDKSGLPSDRFSAERTGGSVSTLTIQRTQQEDSAVYLCASSLGQGRDIAKNIQYFGAGTRLSVL.

The chain couples TRBV5-1 to TRBJ1-4; 9 bases are shared with TRBD1. The CDR3 runs to 16 residues. Germline trimming cut 3 bases from V and 5 bases from J; bases unmatched to any gene: 8. The germline gives CDR1 SGHRS, CDR2 YFSETQ. CDR3 nucleotides: TGCGCCAGCAGCTCGCAGGCTGGACAGGGGAATGAAAAACTGTTTTTT. Its protein is CASSSQAGQGNEKLFF. Based on the CDR3 plus reference TRBV5-1 and TRBJ1-4, the full variable domain is KAGVTQTPRYLIKTRGQQVTLSCSPISGHRSVSWYQQTPGQGLQFLFEYFSETQRNKGNFPGRFSGRQFSNSRSEMNVSTLELGDSALYLCASSSQAGQGNEKLFFGSGTQLSVL.

This chain links TRBV20-1 with TRBJ2-5, with 11 positions matching TRBD2. Germline V gene lookup returns CDR1 DFQATT and CDR2 SNEGSKA (reference sequence). Trimming at V came to 6 bases and at J to 5 bases, leaving 11 bases not matched to a gene. CDR3 length equals 15 residues. This chain's CDR3 is CSARGSGGARETQYF. DNA of the CDR3: TGCAGTGCAAGGGGTAGCGGGGGGGCCCGGGAGACCCAGTACTTC.

The chain uses TRBV20-1 and TRBJ2-3; 10 bases map to TRBD2. With V trimmed by 6 bases and J by 4 bases, 7 bases remained unmatched. From germline, CDR1 is DFQATT and CDR2 SNEGSKA (reference sequence). CDR3 length: 14 amino acids. The CDR3 bases are TGCAGTGCGTCGACTAGCGGGTGGTCAGATACGCAGTATTTT. Its protein is CSASTSGWSDTQYF.

Only a few counts were recorded for this clonotype. The CDR3 coding sequence is TGTGCCAGCAGCTCCTTTAATAGCGGGATGGCAGATACGCAGTATTTT. Amino acids: CASSSFNSGMADTQYF. V is TRBV7-2 and J is TRBJ2-3; 8 bases align to TRBD2. This CDR3 is 16 amino acids long. V shed 4 bases, J shed 4 bases, and the junction held 10 bases outside the gene matches. Germline V lookup: CDR1 SGHTA, CDR2 FQGNSA. The variable domain in full, completed from reference TRBV7-2 and TRBJ2-3, reads GAGVSQSPSNKVTEKGKDVELRCDPISGHTALYWYRQSLGQGLEFLIYFQGNSAPDKSGLPSDRFSAERTGGSVSTLTIQRTQQEDSAVYLCASSSFNSGMADTQYFGPGTRLTVL.

This clonotype came up many times. The V gene is TRBV5-1, the J gene TRBJ2-5, with D perhaps matching TRBD2 (5 bases). Germline-derived CDR1 and CDR2 are SGHRS and YFSETQ. Between the trimmed V and J ends, which lost 0 bases and 1 base, there was a span of 22 bases. This CDR3 is 19 amino acids long. This chain's CDR3 is CASSLDGRLSGRFQETQYF. The CDR3 nucleotides are TGCGCCAGCAGCTTGGATGGGCGGCTAAGCGGAAGGTTCCAAGAGACCCAGTACTTC.

This clonotype was detected ten times or more. The chain couples TRBV18 to TRBJ2-1; 10 nucleotides match TRBD1. Trimming took 5 bases from V and 7 from J; bases not matched to a gene: 2. CDR1 and CDR2 (germline): KGHSH, LQKENI. This CDR3 has 13 amino acids. CDR3 sequence reads: CASSRQGANEQFF. CDR3 bases: TGTGCCAGCTCAAGACAGGGGGCAAATGAGCAGTTCTTC.

In this sample, this clonotype turned up a few times. The chain recombines TRBV6-5 with TRBJ2-5; 9 bases map to TRBD1. This CDR3 has 16 amino acids. The germline CDR1 and CDR2 sequences are MNHEY and SVGAGI. The junction had 11 bases not matched to a gene; V was cut back by 4 bases and J by 5 bases. The CDR3 here is CASSSLRTGDLETQYF. DNA of the CDR3: TGTGCCAGCAGTTCTCTCCGGACAGGGGATTTGGAGACCCAGTACTTC.

In this sample, this clonotype turned up a few times. This CDR3 is CASRTTGQGKNTIYF. The CDR3 DNA follows: TGTGCCAGCAGAACGACGGGACAGGGGAAAAACACCATATATTTT. The chain joins TRBV28 to TRBJ1-3; 10 nucleotides agree with TRBD1. Trimming removed 6 bases from V and 6 bases from J; junction bases left unmatched: 8. Germline assignment: CDR1 MDHEN and CDR2 SYDVKM. This CDR3 spans 15 amino acids. Full variable domain (remainder filled in from reference TRBV28 and TRBJ1-3): DVKVTQSSRYLVKRTGEKVFLECVQDMDHENMFWYRQDPGLGLRLIYFSYDVKMKEKGDIPEGYSVSREKKERFSLILESASTNQTSMYLCASRTTGQGKNTIYFGEGSWLTVV.